The entry that follows covers one TCR beta chain sequence. V was pared by 5 bases and J by 1 base, with 15 bases between. The CDR3 contains 16 residues. Looked up from germline, CDR1 is MNHEY and CDR2 is SVGEGT. The data are from a study of T-cell memory formation after mild COVID-19. TCRdb fed the 5' RACE reads into MiXCR, producing one record per CDR3 protein. Of about 400,000 distinct CDR3 sequences in the sample, 24% were seen once. This chain connects TRBV6-2 or TRBV6-3 to TRBJ2-4; possibly TRBD1 for D (5 bases). The receptor's source is an adult woman who had mild COVID-19 (a few samples of this study predate the infection). Cell type and time point are not known. Source material: PBMCs or a T cell subset sorted from them (not recorded which). The CDR3 reads CASSASGSTAKNIQYF. Written as DNA, the CDR3 is TGTGCCAGCAGTGCCTCAGGGTCAACGGCCAAAAACATTCAGTACTTC.